The next 19 T cell receptor beta chains were all read from a single sample in a study of cytomegalovirus exposure and HLA in healthy donors. This PCR relied on a set of 60 Vbeta primers and 13 Jbeta primers. The table came from immunoSEQ multiplex PCR; TCRdb's copy has only in-frame clones and leaves some out. This table has roughly 150,000 clones, 70% to 80% appearing once. The sequencing sample was made of PBMCs. These receptor sequences come from a male donor in good health and CMV-seronegative.

The chain employs TRBV6-6 and TRBJ2-5; possibly TRBD1 for D (6 bases). V lost 2 bases, J lost 4 bases, and 14 bases lay in between. Per the germline V gene, CDR1 is MNHNY and CDR2 is SVGAGI (reference sequence). The CDR3 sequence is 15 residues long. CDR3 in amino acids: CASSYGRGKGETQYF. The CDR3 DNA reads TGTGCCAGCAGTTACGGCAGGGGAAAAGGAGAGACCCAGTACTTC.

The chain recombines TRBV29-1 with TRBJ2-7, with 10 positions matching TRBD2. The CDR3 covers 15 residues. CDR1 and CDR2 (germline): SQVTM, ANQGSEA. V lost 0 bases to trimming and J lost 9 bases; unmatched junction nucleotides: 11. CDR3 nucleotide sequence: TGCAGCGTTGAAGAGGAAACTAGCGGGGCCCCTTGGCAGTACTTC. This translates into CSVEEETSGAPWQYF.

The rearrangement links TRBV7-3 to TRBJ1-1; D is uncertain. V dropped 1 base and J dropped 1 base, with 7 bases sitting between them. CDR3 length equals 14 residues. Germline loops: CDR1 SGHTA, CDR2 FQGTGA. CDR3 bases: TGTGCCAGCAGCTTAAACGAGGGGAACACTGAAGCTTTCTTT. Amino acids: CASSLNEGNTEAFF. Using reference TRBV7-3 and TRBJ1-1 for the parts outside the CDR3, the full variable domain is GAGVSQTPSNKVTEKGKYVELRCDPISGHTALYWYRQSLGQGPEFLIYFQGTGAADDSGLPNDRFFAVRPEGSVSTLKIQRTERGDSAVYLCASSLNEGNTEAFFGQGTRLTVV.

This chain links TRBV7-9 with TRBJ1-1, with D perhaps matching TRBD1 (5 bases). Between the trimmed V and J ends, which lost 5 bases and 11 bases, there was a span of 21 bases. Germline V gene sequence: CDR1 SEHNR, CDR2 FQNEAQ (reference sequence). CDR3 length equals 14 residues. The CDR3 reads CASSPQGGANNAFF. The CDR3 DNA sequence: TGTGCCAGCAGCCCACAAGGAGGGGCTAATAACGCTTTCTTT.

A single count supports this clone. J is TRBJ1-1 and V is TRBV29-1; 9 bases are shared with TRBD1. The V gene end was trimmed by 1 base and the J gene end by 1 base; junction bases not matched to a gene: 7. Germline CDR1 is SQVTM and CDR2 is ANQGSEA. There are 16 residues in the CDR3. The CDR3: CSVEGLQGAGNTEAFF. The CDR3 DNA sequence: TGCAGCGTTGAAGGTCTACAGGGGGCGGGGAACACTGAAGCTTTCTTT. The variable domain in full, completed from reference TRBV29-1 and TRBJ1-1, reads SAVISQKPSRDICQRGTSLTIQCQVDSQVTMMFWYRQQPGQSLTLIATANQGSEATYESGFVIDKFPISRPNLTFSTLTVSNMSPEDSSIYLCSVEGLQGAGNTEAFFGQGTRLTVV.

The rearrangement uses TRBV5-5 and TRBJ2-5; no reliable D call. This CDR3 comprises 15 residues. Trimming cost V 2 bases and J 5 bases, with 16 bases left between them. Germline V gene data show CDR1 as SGHKS and CDR2 as YYEKEE (reference sequence). The CDR3 here is CASSFDARRRETQYF. Written as DNA, the CDR3 is TGTGCCAGCAGCTTTGATGCGCGACGGCGGGAGACCCAGTACTTC.

V is TRBV6-6 and J is TRBJ2-1; perhaps TRBD1 as D (5 bases). The CDR3 consists of 15 residues. V lost 2 bases, J lost 0 bases, and 8 bases lay in between. Germline assignment: CDR1 MNHNY and CDR2 SVGAGI (reference sequence). CDR3 loop: CASSYRGNSYNEQFF. The CDR3 nucleotides are TGTGCCAGCAGTTACAGGGGCAACTCCTACAATGAGCAGTTCTTC.

This sequence joins TRBV5-4 and TRBJ2-1; D not resolved. V dropped 0 bases and J dropped 0 bases, with 7 bases sitting between them. CDR1 and CDR2 from the germline V gene are SGHNT and YYREEE (reference sequence). CDR3 length equals 15 residues. DNA of the CDR3: TGTGCCAGCAGCTTGGCGTCAGACTCCTACAATGAGCAGTTCTTC. Protein sequence: CASSLASDSYNEQFF.

This clone was observed a single time. V is TRBV13 and J is TRBJ2-1; D might be TRBD1 (6 bases). The germline V gene encodes CDR1 PRHDT and CDR2 FYEKMQ (reference sequence). The length of the CDR3 is 14 residues. V lost 2 bases and J 7 bases, leaving 12 bases between the germline ends. In DNA form, the CDR3 reads TGTGCCAGCAGCTTAATTGGGGGCCGGAATGAGCAGTTCTTC. Its translation is CASSLIGGRNEQFF.

This clone came up once. This chain uses TRBV6-5 with TRBJ1-1, with unresolved D. The CDR3 is 13 residues long. V lost 4 bases and J lost 5, with 11 bases in between. Germline V gene data show CDR1 as MNHEY and CDR2 as SVGAGI. This CDR3 is CASSSRLGTEAFF. In DNA form, the CDR3 reads TGTGCCAGCAGTTCCCGCCTCGGGACTGAAGCTTTCTTT.

The rearrangement uses TRBV30 and TRBJ1-1; D ambiguous. Germline lookup yields CDR1 GTSNPN and CDR2 SVGIG (reference sequence). V shed 3 bases and J shed 7 bases, with 12 bases lying between them. The CDR3 loop spans 12 amino acids. As DNA, the CDR3 is TGTGCCTGGAGCCCGGTCCGGGGTGAAGCTTTCTTT. Its protein product is CAWSPVRGEAFF.

V gene TRBV6-1 combines with J gene TRBJ1-2; no clear D. CDR3 length: 13 residues. The V gene lost 7 bases and the J gene lost 6 bases, with 15 bases spanning the gap. The germline gives CDR1 MNHNS, CDR2 SASEGT. In DNA, the CDR3 is TGTGCCAGCATTCCCCTATCCCTGGATGGCTACACCTTC. Translated: CASIPLSLDGYTF.

In this sample, this clone turned up a few times. V usage is TRBV6-1 and J usage is TRBJ2-7; 10 bases agree with TRBD1. Trimming removed 6 bases from V and 1 base from J; junction bases left unmatched: 6. This CDR3 region has 15 residues. Germline CDR1 MNHNS, CDR2 SASEGT. The CDR3 protein is CASSSRQGASYEQYF. CDR3 sequence (DNA): TGTGCCAGCAGCTCCAGACAGGGGGCTTCCTACGAGCAGTACTTC.

V is TRBV27 and J is TRBJ2-7; D may be TRBD1 (6 bases). Germline loops: CDR1 MNHEY, CDR2 SMNVEV (reference sequence). Trimming took 2 bases from V and 2 from J, leaving 10 bases between them. CDR3 length: 14 residues. Here the CDR3 reads CASSLQGTTYEQYF. The DNA of the CDR3 is TGTGCCAGCAGTTTACAGGGGACGACCTACGAGCAGTACTTC.

This clone is a singleton in its sample. V and J are TRBV28 and TRBJ2-5; TRBD1 matches 9 bases. Germline loops: CDR1 MDHEN, CDR2 SYDVKM. The CDR3 runs 16 residues. With V trimmed by 5 bases and J by 4 bases, 11 bases remained unmatched. The CDR3 protein is CASSLSGQGRVETQYF. CDR3 sequence (DNA): TGTGCCAGCAGTCTATCCGGACAGGGGAGGGTAGAGACCCAGTACTTC.

About this clone: Other DNA sequences within the sample encode an identical CDR3. CDR3 protein: CASSMGQGSYEQYF. The CDR3 DNA reads TGTGCCAGTAGTATGGGACAGGGTTCCTACGAGCAGTACTTC. V usage is TRBV19 and J usage is TRBJ2-7; 9 positions match TRBD1. From germline, CDR1 is LNHDA and CDR2 SQIVND (reference sequence). CDR3 length: 14 residues. The V gene end was trimmed by 3 bases and the J gene end by 1 base; junction bases not matched to a gene: 1.

The J gene is TRBJ2-7, the V gene TRBV28, with 8 bases fitting TRBD2. CDR1 and CDR2 (germline): MDHEN, SYDVKM. The trim removed 8 bases at V and 6 bases at J, leaving 9 bases unmatched. This CDR3 is built from 13 residues. CDR3 DNA: TGTGCCAGCCTTAGCGGGACCACGCGCGAGCAGTACTTC. Protein product: CASLSGTTREQYF.

This clone was observed a handful of times. The V call is TRBV15, the J call TRBJ1-5, with D possibly matching TRBD1 (6 bases). V lost 4 bases and J lost 6, with 10 bases in between. CDR3 length: 13 residues. The germline CDR1 and CDR2 sequences are LNHNV and YYDKDF (reference sequence). This CDR3 is CATSTQGSQPQHF. The DNA for the CDR3 is TGTGCCACCAGCACCCAGGGGAGTCAGCCCCAGCATTTT.

Remarks on this clone: At one end the junction does not follow the germline gene, possibly because of a read error. V is TRBV5-1 and J is TRBJ2-2; 12 bases map to TRBD1. Germline CDR1 and CDR2: SGHRS and YFSETQ. This CDR3 has 16 amino acids. The CDR3 spells CASSEGQGANTGELFF. The CDR3, as DNA: TGCGCCAGCAGCGAGGGACAGGGGGCGAATACCGGGGAGCTGTTTTTT.